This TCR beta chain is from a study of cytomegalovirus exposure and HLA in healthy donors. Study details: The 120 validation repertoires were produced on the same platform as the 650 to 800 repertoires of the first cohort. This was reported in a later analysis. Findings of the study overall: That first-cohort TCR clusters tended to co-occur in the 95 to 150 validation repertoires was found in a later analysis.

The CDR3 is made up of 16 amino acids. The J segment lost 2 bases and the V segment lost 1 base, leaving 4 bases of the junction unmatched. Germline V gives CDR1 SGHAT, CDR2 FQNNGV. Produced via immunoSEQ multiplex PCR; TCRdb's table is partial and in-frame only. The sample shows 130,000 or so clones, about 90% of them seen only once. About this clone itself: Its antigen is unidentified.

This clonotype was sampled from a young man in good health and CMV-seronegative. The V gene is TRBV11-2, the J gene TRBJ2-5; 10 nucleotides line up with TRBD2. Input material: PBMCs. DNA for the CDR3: TGTGCCAGCAGCTTAGTAGCGGGGGGTCAACAAGAGACCCAGTACTTC. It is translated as CASSLVAGGQQETQYF.